One sample yielded the 19 T cell receptor beta chains listed below, sequenced in a study of blood T cells in healthy people across ages. Alongside a J-beta primer mix, a sample-barcoded 5' primer served in a second PCR lasting about 7 to 12 cycles. TCRdb fed the 5' RACE reads into MiXCR, producing one record per CDR3 protein. Of nearly 800,000 distinct CDR3 sequences listed, roughly 56% are singletons. Sequenced sample: blood. The receptors shown here come from a man between 35 and 55 years old in good health.

The CDR3 DNA is TGCAGCGTTGACGGCGGAATGAACACTGAAGCTTTCTTT. This sequence encodes CSVDGGMNTEAFF. V usage is TRBV29-1 and J usage is TRBJ1-1; no definite D call. The V gene's germline CDR1 is SQVTM and CDR2 ANQGSEA. V was trimmed by 3 bases and J by 0 bases, leaving 8 bases between them. The CDR3 runs 13 residues.

The chain recombines TRBV29-1 with TRBJ2-3, with 12 bases identical to TRBD2. This CDR3 is 15 amino acids long. CDR1 and CDR2 (germline): SQVTM, ANQGSEA. The J segment lost 5 bases and the V segment lost 3 bases, leaving 6 bases of the junction unmatched. CDR3 sequence (DNA): TGCAGCGTTGACCTAGCGGGGGGGGCCATAGATACGCAGTATTTT. As protein: CSVDLAGGAIDTQYF.

The chain has TRBV27 and TRBJ1-2; no definite D call. The CDR3 runs 15 residues. The V gene's germline CDR1 is MNHEY and CDR2 SMNVEV (reference sequence). Deletions cut 7 bases from V and 4 bases from J, with 19 bases between. The CDR3 loop is CASTPDAGRLYGYTF. In nucleotides, the CDR3 is TGTGCCAGCACCCCAGACGCTGGAAGACTCTATGGCTACACCTTC.

Written as DNA, the CDR3 is TGTGCCAGCAGCCCAGGGGGGGGAGCTCCCTACAATGAGCAGTTCTTC. Translated: CASSPGGGAPYNEQFF. The chain recombines TRBV9 with TRBJ2-1; D tentatively reads TRBD1 or TRBD2 (7 bases each). V gave up 4 bases and J gave up 2 bases, with 16 bases separating them. The CDR3 totals 16 residues. Germline V gene sequence: CDR1 SGDLS, CDR2 YYNGEE.

This clonotype was found a few times. The chain carries TRBV6-5 and TRBJ1-2; no clear D. CDR1 is MNHEY and CDR2 is SVGAGI in the germline V gene. Trimming removed 2 bases from V and 7 bases from J, with 14 bases in between. The CDR3 is 14 residues long. DNA of the CDR3: TGTGCCAGCAGTTACGGTGCCCTAAAGAGTGGCTACACCTTC. This sequence encodes CASSYGALKSGYTF.

The chain has TRBV12-3 or TRBV12-4 and TRBJ2-7, with 12 nucleotides matching TRBD1. V lost 8 bases, J lost 3 bases, and 5 bases stayed unmatched. CDR3 size: 14 residues. This CDR3 is CASQGQGAIYEQYF. The DNA for the CDR3 is TGTGCCAGCCAGGGACAGGGGGCTATCTACGAGCAGTACTTC.

This clonotype has ten or more counts. The chain employs TRBV7-9 and TRBJ1-2; TRBD1 is a possible D gene (6 bases). Trimming shortened V by 7 bases and J by 3 bases, and 15 bases separated the two germline ends. The germline V gene encodes CDR1 SEHNR and CDR2 FQNEAQ (reference sequence). The CDR3 has 14 amino acids. The CDR3 nucleotides read TGTGCCAGCACCAGATCACAGGGTTACTATGGCTACACCTTC. It encodes CASTRSQGYYGYTF.

The chain carries TRBV28 and TRBJ2-1; D is undetermined. V was trimmed by 6 bases and J by 2 bases, leaving 11 bases between them. This CDR3 is built from 14 residues. Germline V gene data show CDR1 as MDHEN and CDR2 as SYDVKM. CDR3 bases: TGTGCCAGCAGCTCGCGACGGGCCTACAATGAGCAGTTCTTC. It translates to CASSSRRAYNEQFF.

V gene TRBV24-1 combines with J gene TRBJ2-5, with D possibly being TRBD2 (6 bases). V was clipped by 7 bases and J by 0 bases, with 14 bases between them. The germline gives CDR1 KGHDR, CDR2 SFDVKD. CDR3 length equals 15 residues. CDR3 nucleotide sequence: TGTGCCACCAGCAACGAGAGGGACTACCAAGAGACCCAGTACTTC. It encodes CATSNERDYQETQYF.

This clonotype was found a few times. The V call is TRBV12-3 or TRBV12-4, the J call TRBJ2-3; tentatively, D is TRBD2 (5 bases). V shed 3 bases and J shed 2 bases, with 15 bases lying between them. The CDR3 has 16 residues. The CDR3 nucleotides read TGTGCCAGCAGTTTGAGGGCTAACTCTATCACAGATACGCAGTATTTT. Amino acids: CASSLRANSITDTQYF.

This clonotype was observed a single time. The gene calls are TRBV29-1 and TRBJ1-1; D remains ambiguous. V was clipped by 6 bases and J by 0 bases, with 14 bases between them. From germline, CDR1 is SQVTM and CDR2 ANQGSEA. The CDR3 has 14 amino acids. The CDR3 sequence: CSVNKNTVNTEAFF. DNA for the CDR3: TGCAGCGTCAACAAGAACACAGTGAACACTGAAGCTTTCTTT.

V is TRBV6-6 and J is TRBJ2-1; possibly TRBD1 for D (5 bases). V dropped 6 bases and J dropped 6 bases, with 18 bases sitting between them. The CDR3 runs 15 residues. Germline CDR1 and CDR2: MNHNY and SVGAGI (reference sequence). The CDR3 DNA is TGTGCCAGCAGCACAGGCTCCAGGGTGGGCAATGAGCAGTTCTTC. It codes for CASSTGSRVGNEQFF.

V and J are TRBV12-3 or TRBV12-4 and TRBJ2-5; D perhaps matches TRBD2 (5 bases). V was clipped by 3 bases and J by 4 bases, with 15 bases between them. This CDR3 contains 15 residues. Here the CDR3 reads CASSFSSSRGETQYF. The CDR3 nucleotides are TGTGCCAGCAGTTTTTCGTCGTCCCGGGGAGAGACCCAGTACTTC.

V is TRBV20-1 and J is TRBJ1-2; 7 bases align to TRBD1. CDR1 and CDR2 from the germline V gene are DFQATT and SNEGSKA (reference sequence). Trimming removed 6 bases from V and 8 bases from J; junction bases left unmatched: 15. This CDR3 comprises 14 residues. This CDR3 reads CSAQLPGQSWGYTF. CDR3 nucleotide sequence: TGCAGTGCCCAACTCCCGGGACAGAGCTGGGGCTACACCTTC.

This clonotype was detected many times. The germline gene is not matched at one end of the junction; a read error may be the cause. The chain joins TRBV7-2 to TRBJ1-5; unclear D gene. Per the germline V gene, CDR1 is SGHTA and CDR2 is FQGNSA. CDR3 length equals 13 residues. DNA of the CDR3: TGTGCCAGCAGCTTTGGAGGCAACCAGCCCCAGCATTTT. Protein product: CASSFGGNQPQHF.

In this sample, this clonotype turned up a few times. The rearrangement uses TRBV7-9 and TRBJ2-6, with 9 positions matching TRBD1. Per germline, CDR1 SEHNR and CDR2 FQNEAQ (reference sequence). The CDR3 totals 19 residues. The junction had 9 bases not matched to a gene; V was cut back by 1 base and J by 2 bases. This CDR3 reads CASSLVVGTGRTGANVLTF. CDR3 in DNA: TGTGCCAGCAGCTTAGTCGTTGGGACAGGGCGGACTGGGGCCAACGTCCTGACTTTC.

The chain uses TRBV7-9 and TRBJ2-5, with TRBD2 as a possible D gene (5 bases). The germline V gene has CDR1 SEHNR and CDR2 FQNEAQ (reference sequence). This CDR3 region has 15 residues. The V gene lost 4 bases and the J gene lost 4 bases, with 16 bases spanning the gap. CDR3 protein: CASSSPYLAIETQYF. CDR3 coding DNA: TGTGCCAGCAGCTCCCCCTACCTAGCAATAGAGACCCAGTACTTC.

This clonotype appeared a few times. The chain has TRBV7-2 and TRBJ2-6; possibly TRBD1 for D (6 bases). Germline V gene data show CDR1 as SGHTA and CDR2 as FQGNSA. V lost 11 bases, J lost 1 base, and 9 bases lay in between. This CDR3 spans 13 amino acids. CDR3 sequence: CADTGSGANVLTF. DNA of the CDR3: TGTGCCGATACAGGGTCTGGGGCCAACGTCCTGACTTTC.

The chain employs TRBV13 and TRBJ2-1, with no clear D. The V gene lost 4 bases and the J gene lost 5 bases, with 15 bases spanning the gap. Germline CDR1 and CDR2: PRHDT and FYEKMQ (reference sequence). The length of the CDR3 is 15 residues. The CDR3 region has the DNA TGTGCCAGCAGCTCAGATAGGGCCGTGGACAATGAGCAGTTCTTC. Protein product: CASSSDRAVDNEQFF.